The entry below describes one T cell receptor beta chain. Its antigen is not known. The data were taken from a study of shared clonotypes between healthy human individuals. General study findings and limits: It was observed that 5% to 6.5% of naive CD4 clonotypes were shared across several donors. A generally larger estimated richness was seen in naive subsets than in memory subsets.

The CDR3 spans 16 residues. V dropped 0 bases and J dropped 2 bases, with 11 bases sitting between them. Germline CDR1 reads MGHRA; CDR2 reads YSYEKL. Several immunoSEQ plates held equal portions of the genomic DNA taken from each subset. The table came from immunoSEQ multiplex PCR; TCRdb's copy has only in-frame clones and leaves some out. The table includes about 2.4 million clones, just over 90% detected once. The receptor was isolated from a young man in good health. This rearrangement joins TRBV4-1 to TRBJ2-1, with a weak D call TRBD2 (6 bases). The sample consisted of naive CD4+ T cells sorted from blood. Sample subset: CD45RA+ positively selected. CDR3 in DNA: TGCGCCAGCAGCCAAGATCCCGCGGGACCCTACAATGAGCAGTTCTTC. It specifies CASSQDPAGPYNEQFF.